The 14 T cell receptor beta chains below all came from one sample that was sequenced in a study of cytomegalovirus exposure and HLA in healthy donors. Primers for the PCR totalled 60 Vbeta and 13 Jbeta. Profiled with immunoSEQ multiplex PCR; TCRdb holds only in-frame clones, not every one. The sample records tens of thousands of clones, around 70% being singletons. The sample taken for sequencing was PBMCs. The receptors come from a woman aged 45-59 years in good health and CMV-seronegative.

This clone was seen a single time. The chain combines TRBV6-5 with TRBJ2-7; D remains unclear. With 6 bases removed from V and 1 base from J, the gap between germline ends came to 13 bases. The length of the CDR3 is 14 residues. Germline values: CDR1 MNHEY, CDR2 SVGAGI. The DNA for the CDR3 is TGTGCCAGCAGCCTCCTGGGCGATTCCTACGAGCAGTACTTC. Protein: CASSLLGDSYEQYF.

The rearrangement joins TRBV9 to TRBJ2-7; 8 bases align to TRBD1. Germline V gene lookup returns CDR1 SGDLS and CDR2 YYNGEE. The V and J ends lost 3 bases and 5 bases, in that order; junction bases with no gene match: 7. The CDR3 runs to 14 residues. The CDR3 sequence is CASSAYDRGDEQYF. The CDR3 nucleotides read TGTGCCAGCAGCGCCTATGACAGGGGAGACGAGCAGTACTTC. The whole variable domain, remainder taken from reference TRBV9 and TRBJ2-7, is DSGVTQTPKHLITATGQRVTLRCSPRSGDLSVYWYQQSLDQGLQFLIQYYNGEERAKGNILERFSAQQFPDLHSELNLSSLELGDSALYFCASSAYDRGDEQYFGPGTRLTVT.

The rearrangement links TRBV19 to TRBJ1-5, with unresolved D. V was shortened by 8 bases and J by 5 bases, with 13 bases between the two germline ends. Germline V gene data show CDR1 as LNHDA and CDR2 as SQIVND (reference sequence). The CDR3 totals 13 residues. CDR3 residues: CASSSREYQPQHF. Written as DNA, the CDR3 is TGTGCCAGTTCTTCACGAGAGTATCAGCCCCAGCATTTT.

The rearrangement uses TRBV30 and TRBJ1-5; D possibly corresponds to TRBD1 (6 bases). Germline V gene data show CDR1 as GTSNPN and CDR2 as SVGIG (reference sequence). Trimming pared 1 base from V and 6 bases from J, leaving 10 bases between. The CDR3 sequence is 13 residues long. The CDR3 region is CAWSDRDTQPQHF. DNA of the CDR3: TGTGCCTGGAGTGACAGGGACACTCAGCCCCAGCATTTT.

In its sample, this clone was seen a few times. The rearrangement uses TRBV28 and TRBJ1-5; D is ambiguous. CDR3 length equals 15 residues. The V end lost 6 bases, the J end lost 5 bases, and 17 bases lay between the germline ends. Germline V CDR1 and CDR2: MDHEN, SYDVKM. CDR3 residues: CASSSRTVPDQPQHF. The CDR3 coding sequence is TGTGCCAGCAGCTCCCGGACTGTCCCCGATCAGCCCCAGCATTTT.

The V call is TRBV7-9, the J call TRBJ2-1; TRBD2 agrees at 10 bases. The germline V gene has CDR1 SEHNR and CDR2 FQNEAQ (reference sequence). The CDR3 is 14 amino acids. Trimming took 5 bases from V and 4 from J; bases not matched to a gene: 2. As DNA, the CDR3 is TGTGCCAGCAGCCCGGGACTAGCGTACAATGAGCAGTTCTTC. Its translation is CASSPGLAYNEQFF.

This clone is a singleton in its sample. This chain joins TRBV4-2 and TRBJ2-2; unclear D gene. Trimming left V 0 bases short and J 0 bases short, with 8 bases between. This CDR3 has 16 residues. The germline V gene encodes CDR1 LGHNA and CDR2 YNFKEQ. CDR3 sequence reads: CASSQERLANTGELFF. The DNA of the CDR3 is TGTGCCAGCAGCCAAGAACGTCTAGCGAACACCGGGGAGCTGTTTTTT.

This chain connects TRBV19 to TRBJ1-3; 9 bases align to TRBD1. Germline V gene sequence: CDR1 LNHDA, CDR2 SQIVND (reference sequence). After removal of 2 bases from V and 4 bases from J, the junction contained 12 bases not matched to a gene. The CDR3 is made up of 18 amino acids. Here the CDR3 reads CASSIRTGVSSVGNTIYF. In DNA, the CDR3 is TGTGCCAGTAGTATAAGGACAGGGGTCTCCTCTGTCGGAAACACCATATATTTT.

This clone appeared a single time. The chain joins TRBV29-1 to TRBJ2-1, with 9 bases matching TRBD2. V was clipped by 5 bases and J by 4 bases; unmatched bases: 6. The V gene's germline CDR1 is SQVTM and CDR2 ANQGSEA. This CDR3 comprises 14 residues. DNA of the CDR3: TGCAGCGTTCTGGCGGGAGGGCTGTACAATGAGCAGTTCTTC. This translates into CSVLAGGLYNEQFF.

V gene TRBV19 combines with J gene TRBJ1-5, with a weak D call TRBD1 (6 bases). The CDR3 totals 15 residues. Trimming cost V 5 bases and J 4 bases, with 15 bases left between them. Germline assignment: CDR1 LNHDA and CDR2 SQIVND (reference sequence). DNA of the CDR3: TGTGCCAGTAGTGGAGGGGGGGTAAGAAATCAGCCCCAGCATTTT. This encodes CASSGGGVRNQPQHF.

This chain connects TRBV7-8 to TRBJ1-4; possible D gene TRBD1, 5 bases. V was trimmed by 0 bases and J by 0 bases, leaving 8 bases between them. The CDR3 runs to 16 residues. CDR1 is SGHVS and CDR2 is FQNEAQ in the germline V gene. CDR3 region: CASSLAWTPTNEKLFF. DNA for the CDR3: TGTGCCAGCAGCTTAGCGTGGACACCAACTAATGAAAAACTGTTTTTT.

In this sample, this clone turned up once. The V and J genes are TRBV4-2 and TRBJ1-5; D may be TRBD1 (5 bases). Germline V gene data show CDR1 as LGHNA and CDR2 as YNFKEQ. Trimming took 1 base from V and 5 from J, leaving 15 bases between them. The CDR3 covers 16 residues. CDR3 nucleotide sequence: TGTGCCAGCAGCCAAGGGGCACGGGGGGAGGATCAGCCCCAGCATTTT. Translation gives CASSQGARGEDQPQHF.

This sequence joins TRBV29-1 and TRBJ2-2; 7 bases are a match to TRBD1. Trimming took 7 bases from V and 3 from J; bases not matched to a gene: 5. Germline V CDR1 and CDR2: SQVTM, ANQGSEA. The CDR3 is made up of 13 amino acids. DNA for the CDR3: TGCAGCGCTGGGACAGAGCACACCGGGGAGCTGTTTTTT. Its translation: CSAGTEHTGELFF.

This clone occurred a few times. The J gene is TRBJ1-5, the V gene TRBV19, with D possibly matching TRBD1 (5 bases). Trimming took off 7 bases at V and 5 bases at J, with 12 bases between the two ends. In germline, CDR1 is LNHDA, CDR2 SQIVND (reference sequence). This CDR3 has 13 residues. The CDR3 here is CASTWGTDQPQHF. The CDR3 coding sequence is TGTGCCAGTACGTGGGGGACTGATCAGCCCCAGCATTTT. Using reference TRBV19 and TRBJ1-5 for the parts outside the CDR3, the full variable domain is DGGITQSPKYLFRKEGQNVTLSCEQNLNHDAMYWYRQDPGQGLRLIYYSQIVNDFQKGDIAEGYSVSREKKESFPLTVTSAQKNPTAFYLCASTWGTDQPQHFGDGTRLSIL.